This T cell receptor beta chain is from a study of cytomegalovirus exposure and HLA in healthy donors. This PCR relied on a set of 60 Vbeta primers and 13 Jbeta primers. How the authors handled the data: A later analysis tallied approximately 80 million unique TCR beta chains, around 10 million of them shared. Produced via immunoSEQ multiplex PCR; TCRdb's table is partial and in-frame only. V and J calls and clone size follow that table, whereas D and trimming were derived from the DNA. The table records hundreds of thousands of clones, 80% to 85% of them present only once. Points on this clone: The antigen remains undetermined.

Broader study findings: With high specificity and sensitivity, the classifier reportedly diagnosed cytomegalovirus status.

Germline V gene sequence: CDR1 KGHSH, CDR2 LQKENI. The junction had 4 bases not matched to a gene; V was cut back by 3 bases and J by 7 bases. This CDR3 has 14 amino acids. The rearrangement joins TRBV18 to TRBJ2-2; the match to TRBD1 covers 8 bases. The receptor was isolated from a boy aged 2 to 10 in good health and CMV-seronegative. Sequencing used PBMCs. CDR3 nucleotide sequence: TGTGCCAGCTCACCCCGACAGGGGCACGGGGAGCTGTTTTTT. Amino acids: CASSPRQGHGELFF.